This T cell receptor beta chain was sequenced in a study of shared clonotypes between healthy human individuals. Overall study: Every donor yielded three CD4 naive, three CD4 memory, two CD8 naive and one CD8 memory plate. Study-level findings and limits: Naive subsets typically showed greater estimated richness than memory subsets. The naive CD4 repertoires of a few donors were compared, and roughly 5% of clonotypes were shared.

On this clone itself: Its antigen is unidentified. Other DNA sequences in the same sample also yield this CDR3.

Here immunoSEQ multiplex PCR was the method, and the copy in TCRdb shows in-frame clones only, minus some. The top ten clones hold 1.2% of a sample with about 1,800,000 clones, just under 95% of them seen once. As defined, naive CD8 cells were CD45RO-negative and positively selected for CCR7, with terminally differentiated effector memory CD45RA+ cells excluded. Only Caucasian adults living in Nashville, Tennessee served as donors. The V end was cut by 2 bases, the J end by 2 bases, with 7 bases between. The CDR3 spans 13 residues. The germline gives CDR1 MNHEY, CDR2 SMNVEV (reference sequence). The sequenced material came from naive CD8+ T cells sorted from blood. This TCR derives from a man between 18 and 29 years old in good health. The J gene is TRBJ2-7, the V gene TRBV27; the D is unclear. CDR3 region: CASSLRSAYEQYF. The CDR3 region has the DNA TGTGCCAGCAGTTTACGGTCGGCCTACGAGCAGTACTTC.